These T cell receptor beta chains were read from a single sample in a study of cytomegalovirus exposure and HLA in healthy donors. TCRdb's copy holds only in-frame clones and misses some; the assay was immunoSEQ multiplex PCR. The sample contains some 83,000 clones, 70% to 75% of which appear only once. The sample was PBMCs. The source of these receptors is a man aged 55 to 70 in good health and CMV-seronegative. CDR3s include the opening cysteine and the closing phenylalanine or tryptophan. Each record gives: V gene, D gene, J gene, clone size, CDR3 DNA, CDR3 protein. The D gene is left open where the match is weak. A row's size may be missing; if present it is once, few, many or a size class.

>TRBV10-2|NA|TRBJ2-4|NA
TGCGCCAGCAGTGACAGCGCCAAAAACATTCGGTACTTC
CASSDSAKNIRYF
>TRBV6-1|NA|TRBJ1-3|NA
TGTGCCAGCAGTAGGGCTGCAGGGTCAGGAAACACCATATATTTT
CASSRAAGSGNTIYF
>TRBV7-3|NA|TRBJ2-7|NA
TGTGCCAGCAGCAGAAGGGGTAACGGCTCCTACGAGCAGTACTTC
CASSRRGNGSYEQYF
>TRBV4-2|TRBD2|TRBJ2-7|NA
TGTGCCAGCAGCCCCCTTAGGAGCGGGGGCTCCTACGAGCAGTACTTC
CASSPLRSGGSYEQYF
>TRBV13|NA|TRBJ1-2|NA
TGTGCCAGCAGCTCCCGCGGGGGGAGCTATGGCTACACCTTC
CASSSRGGSYGYTF
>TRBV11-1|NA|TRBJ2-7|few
TGTGCCAGCAGCTTAGTTGGAGGGGGCCCCTACGAGCAGTACTTC
CASSLVGGGPYEQYF
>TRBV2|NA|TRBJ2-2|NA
TGTGCCACAGACCGACCGGGACAAGCTTTAACCGGGGAGCTGTTTTTT
CATDRPGQALTGELFF
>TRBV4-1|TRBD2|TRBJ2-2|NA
TGCGCCAGCAGTTATAGCGGGGGGGCGAACACCGGGGAGCTGTTTTTT
CASSYSGGANTGELFF
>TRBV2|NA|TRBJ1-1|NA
TGTGCCAGCAGTGCAACCGGGGGGGCTGAGACTGAAGCTTTCTTT
CASSATGGAETEAFF
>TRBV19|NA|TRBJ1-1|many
TGTGCCAGTAGTAGTTACAGGGCGGGGAACACTGAAGCTTTCTTT
CASSSYRAGNTEAFF
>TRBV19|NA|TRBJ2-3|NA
TGTGCCAGTAAATACGCTAGCGACACAGATACGCAGTATTTT
CASKYASDTDTQYF
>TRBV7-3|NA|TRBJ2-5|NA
TGTGCCAGCAGCTTACAGGGGCGCGAGACCCAGTACTTC
CASSLQGRETQYF
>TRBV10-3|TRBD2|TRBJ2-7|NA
TGTGCCATCAGTGAGTCGAAGGCGGGGGGGGACGAGCAGTACTTC
CAISESKAGGDEQYF
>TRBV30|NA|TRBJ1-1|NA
TGTGCCTGGAGTGGAGGGATGCGAGCTTTCTTT
CAWSGGMRAFF